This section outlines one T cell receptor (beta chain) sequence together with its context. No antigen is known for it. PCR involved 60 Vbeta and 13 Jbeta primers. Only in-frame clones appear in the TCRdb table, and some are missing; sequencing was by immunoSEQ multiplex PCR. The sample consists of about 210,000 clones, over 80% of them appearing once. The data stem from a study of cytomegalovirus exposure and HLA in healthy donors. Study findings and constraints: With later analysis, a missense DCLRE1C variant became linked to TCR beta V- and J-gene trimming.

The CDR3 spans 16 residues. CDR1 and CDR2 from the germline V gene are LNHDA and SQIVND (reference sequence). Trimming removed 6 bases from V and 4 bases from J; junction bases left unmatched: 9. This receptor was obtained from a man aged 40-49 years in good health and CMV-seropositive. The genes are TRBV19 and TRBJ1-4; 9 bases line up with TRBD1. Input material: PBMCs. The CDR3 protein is CASRISYRGRNEKLFF. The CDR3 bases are TGTGCCAGTAGGATCTCCTACAGGGGGCGTAATGAAAAACTGTTTTTT.